These 22 T cell receptor beta chains came from one sample sequenced in a study of T cells in Graves' hyperthyroidism and ophthalmopathy. Researchers amplified the TCR beta CDR3 regions from RNA transcripts. Researchers ran a first-round RT-PCR on the TCR CDR3 using the HTBI primer set. Using its own MiXCR run on the multiplex PCR reads, TCRdb lists one record per CDR3 protein. The sample includes 600,000 to 900,000 distinct CDR3 sequences, roughly 17% seen only once; the top ten take roughly 8%. The source material was blood. All receptors come from a man between 18 and 29 years old with Graves' hyperthyroidism.

Details on this clonotype: Possible read error: a much larger clone is one base away. This chain joins TRBV6-1 and TRBJ2-7; D ambiguous. Trimming pared 9 bases from V and 7 bases from J, leaving 22 bases between. The CDR3 contains 14 residues. Germline V gene data show CDR1 as MNHNS and CDR2 as SASEGT. CDR3 region: CASSGLIVGNEQYF. Written as DNA, the CDR3 is TGTGCCAGTTCGGGTTTAATCGTGGGGAATGAGCAGTACTTC.

This clonotype was counted ten times or more. V is TRBV29-1 and J is TRBJ2-3; 12 positions match TRBD1. The CDR3 has 14 residues. V shed 7 bases and J 3 bases; nucleotides not matched to a gene: 5. Germline CDR1 SQVTM, CDR2 ANQGSEA. The DNA of the CDR3 is TGCAGCGCTGGGACAGGGGGCGCGACAGATACGCAGTATTTT. Amino acids: CSAGTGGATDTQYF.

In its sample, this clonotype was seen a few times. The chain couples TRBV28 to TRBJ2-6; TRBD1 matches 7 bases. This CDR3 comprises 16 residues. The V and J ends lost 2 bases and 2 bases, in that order; junction bases with no gene match: 3. The germline V gene has CDR1 MDHEN and CDR2 SYDVKM. The CDR3 spells CASSLRRGTGANVLTF. CDR3 in DNA: TGTGCCAGCAGTTTACGCAGGGGGACTGGGGCCAACGTCCTGACTTTC. Filled out from reference TRBV28 and TRBJ2-6, the complete variable domain reads DVKVTQSSRYLVKRTGEKVFLECVQDMDHENMFWYRQDPGLGLRLIYFSYDVKMKEKGDIPEGYSVSREKKERFSLILESASTNQTSMYLCASSLRRGTGANVLTFGAGSRLTVL.

This clonotype was observed a handful of times. V gene TRBV18 combines with J gene TRBJ2-1; D ambiguous. CDR1 and CDR2 (germline): KGHSH, LQKENI. This CDR3 region has 14 residues. Trimming took 0 bases from V and 13 from J, leaving 16 bases between them. For the CDR3, the DNA is TGTGCCAGCTCACCACCGGGTGACAACCAAAACCAGTTCTTC. Amino acid sequence: CASSPPGDNQNQFF.

This clonotype was found a few times. The chain has TRBV18 and TRBJ2-1, with 9 bases aligning to TRBD2. This CDR3 has 13 residues. After removal of 2 bases from V and 15 bases from J, the junction contained 8 bases not matched to a gene. Germline lookup yields CDR1 KGHSH and CDR2 LQKENI. The CDR3 sequence is CASSPGSGRPGFF. CDR3 nucleotide sequence: TGTGCCAGCTCACCAGGTAGCGGGAGACCGGGGTTCTTC.

This clonotype was recorded many times. The J gene is TRBJ1-1, the V gene TRBV27; D remains unclear. The CDR3 contains 14 residues. Trimming stripped 1 base from V and 4 bases from J, with 10 bases between. Germline values: CDR1 MNHEY, CDR2 SMNVEV (reference sequence). The CDR3 sequence is CASSLFGDSTEAFF. CDR3 sequence (DNA): TGTGCCAGCAGTTTATTTGGGGATTCCACTGAAGCTTTCTTT.

This clonotype came up a few times. The chain uses TRBV29-1 and TRBJ1-2; D is possibly TRBD1 (5 bases). Trimming stripped 0 bases from V and 7 bases from J, with 15 bases between. The CDR3 has 14 amino acids. Germline loops: CDR1 SQVTM, CDR2 ANQGSEA. CDR3 coding DNA: TGCAGCGTTGAAGATCTAAGGTGGCAGGGTGGCTACACCTTC. It codes for CSVEDLRWQGGYTF.

In this sample, this clonotype turned up many times. The gene calls are TRBV7-8 and TRBJ2-2, with 10 bases lining up with TRBD1. The junction had 7 bases not matched to a gene; V was cut back by 5 bases and J by 7 bases. CDR3 length: 15 residues. Per germline, CDR1 SGHVS and CDR2 FQNEAQ. CDR3 region: CASSGTGDILGELFF. CDR3 bases: TGTGCCAGCAGCGGGACAGGGGACATCCTCGGGGAGCTGTTTTTT.

The chain uses TRBV9 and TRBJ2-1; 8 nucleotides line up with TRBD2. The CDR3 is made up of 16 amino acids. Germline loops: CDR1 SGDLS, CDR2 YYNGEE. V was clipped by 3 bases and J by 8 bases; unmatched bases: 13. For the CDR3, the DNA is TGTGCCAGCAGCGACCTTACTAGCGGAATTGTACATGAGCAGTTCTTC. It specifies CASSDLTSGIVHEQFF.

In this sample, this clonotype turned up a few times. The chain employs TRBV29-1 and TRBJ2-2; TRBD2 matches 15 bases. Germline V gives CDR1 SQVTM, CDR2 ANQGSEA. V shed 8 bases and J 3 bases; nucleotides not matched to a gene: 7. CDR3 size: 16 residues. The CDR3 sequence is CSYGTSGRRDTGELFF. CDR3 nucleotides: TGCAGCTATGGGACTAGCGGGAGGAGGGACACCGGGGAGCTGTTTTTT.

The chain couples TRBV7-9 to TRBJ2-1; D unclear. CDR1 is SEHNR and CDR2 is FQNEAQ in the germline V gene (reference sequence). The CDR3 is made up of 15 amino acids. V dropped 3 bases and J dropped 9 bases, with 18 bases sitting between them. The CDR3 DNA sequence: TGTGCCAGCAGCTTCGAAAACGCTCTCACCCCTGAGCAGTTCTTC. It translates to CASSFENALTPEQFF.

The rearrangement links TRBV20-1 to TRBJ2-3; perhaps TRBD1 as D (6 bases). Germline loops: CDR1 DFQATT, CDR2 SNEGSKA (reference sequence). Between the trimmed V and J ends, which lost 3 bases and 0 bases, there was a span of 22 bases. This CDR3 spans 18 amino acids. CDR3 in amino acids: CSARGRRDTVRSTDTQYF. The CDR3 DNA is TGCAGTGCTAGGGGGAGACGGGACACGGTCCGTAGCACAGATACGCAGTATTTT.

This clonotype was observed at least ten times. The chain is built from TRBV11-2 and TRBJ2-1; 7 nucleotides line up with TRBD2. The CDR3 extends over 14 amino acids. The V gene end was trimmed by 3 bases and the J gene end by 7 bases; junction bases not matched to a gene: 6. CDR1 and CDR2 (germline): SGHAT, FQNNGV. CDR3 sequence (DNA): TGTGCCAGCAGCTTTGCGGGGGTGTGGAATGAGCAGTTCTTC. Amino acids: CASSFAGVWNEQFF. The full variable domain, rest sourced from reference TRBV11-2 and TRBJ2-1, is EAGVAQSPRYKIIEKRQSVAFWCNPISGHATLYWYQQILGQGPKLLIQFQNNGVVDDSQLPKDRFSAERLKGVDSTLKIQPAKLEDSAVYLCASSFAGVWNEQFFGPGTRLTVL.

For the CDR3, the DNA is TGTGCCAGCACCCCCGCCGGGGGCTCTGGGGCCAACGTCCTGACTTTC. Amino acids: CASTPAGGSGANVLTF. The genes are TRBV9 and TRBJ2-6, with D possibly being TRBD2 (6 bases). The CDR3 is made up of 16 amino acids. Germline CDR1 is SGDLS and CDR2 is YYNGEE. V lost 6 bases and J 0 bases, leaving 13 bases between the germline ends.

This clonotype showed up many times. V is TRBV2 and J is TRBJ2-1, with 11 bases aligning to TRBD2. The germline CDR1 and CDR2 sequences are SNHLY and FYNNEI. The length of the CDR3 is 15 residues. Trimming cost V 8 bases and J 3 bases; bases outside gene matches: 6. CDR3 DNA: TGTGCCAGCGCCGCCCTAGCGGGAGGCTACAATGAGCAGTTCTTC. It codes for CASAALAGGYNEQFF. Full variable domain (remainder filled in from reference TRBV2 and TRBJ2-1): EPEVTQTPSHQVTQMGQEVILRCVPISNHLYFYWYRQILGQKVEFLVSFYNNEISEKSEIFDDQFSVERPDGSNFTLKIRSTKLEDSAMYFCASAALAGGYNEQFFGPGTRLTVL.

This clonotype has ten or more counts. The chain combines TRBV12-3 or TRBV12-4 with TRBJ2-1; TRBD2 aligns across 10 bases. V lost 0 bases to trimming and J lost 6 bases; unmatched junction nucleotides: 5. This CDR3 comprises 16 residues. The chain's CDR3 is CASSLALSGGANEQFF. CDR3 DNA: TGTGCCAGCAGTTTAGCGCTAAGCGGGGGGGCCAATGAGCAGTTCTTC.

This clonotype was counted many times. The V call is TRBV28, the J call TRBJ2-7; the match to TRBD1 covers 7 bases. The germline V gene has CDR1 MDHEN and CDR2 SYDVKM. The CDR3 loop spans 14 amino acids. The junction had 2 bases not matched to a gene; V was cut back by 3 bases and J by 0 bases. The CDR3: CASSFAGGSYEQYF. CDR3 DNA: TGTGCCAGCAGTTTCGCAGGGGGCTCCTACGAGCAGTACTTC.

The rearrangement links TRBV6-9 to TRBJ2-3; no definite D call. V was shortened by 3 bases and J by 1 base, with 11 bases between the two germline ends. This CDR3 spans 15 amino acids. Germline V gene lookup returns CDR1 MNHGY and CDR2 SVAAGI. The CDR3 reads CASSYPQSGTDTQYF. As DNA, the CDR3 is TGTGCCAGCAGTTACCCGCAATCCGGCACAGATACGCAGTATTTT.

This clonotype was detected a few times. The chain carries TRBV7-2 and TRBJ1-4; D is unclear. The CDR3 has 14 amino acids. Trimming took off 4 bases at V and 1 base at J, with 7 bases between the two ends. CDR1 is SGHTA, CDR2 FQGNSA, per germline. CDR3 nucleotides: TGTGCCAGCAGCTACGGGAGAACTAATGAAAAACTGTTTTTT. It is translated as CASSYGRTNEKLFF.

This clonotype was counted many times. The V call is TRBV27, the J call TRBJ2-7, with TRBD1 identical over 11 bases. J was trimmed by 5 bases and V by 2 bases; bases with no gene match: 5. Germline lookup yields CDR1 MNHEY and CDR2 SMNVEV (reference sequence). CDR3 length: 15 amino acids. In DNA form, the CDR3 reads TGTGCCAGCAGTTTAGCTGGACAGGGGGCAAACGAGCAGTACTTC. This translates into CASSLAGQGANEQYF.

As to this clonotype: The junction does not match germline at one end; this may be a read error. This sequence joins TRBV3-1 and TRBJ1-4, with D hard to call. Germline V CDR1 and CDR2: LGHDT, YNNKEL (reference sequence). The CDR3 runs 16 residues. CDR3: CASSPRPGATSEKLFF. The CDR3 nucleotides read TGTGCCAGCAGCCCGCGTCCCGGTGCAACTAGTGAAAAACTGTTTTTT.

A few counts support this clonotype. The chain couples TRBV28 to TRBJ2-2, with 7 bases identical to TRBD2. Trimming took 4 bases from V and 4 from J; bases not matched to a gene: 12. The V gene's germline CDR1 is MDHEN and CDR2 SYDVKM. This CDR3 region has 17 residues. The CDR3 DNA reads TGTGCCAGCAGTTCCCCCCGGGCGGGAGAGAGCACCGGGGAGCTGTTTTTT. Encoded protein: CASSSPRAGESTGELFF.